The next 19 T cell receptor beta chains were all read from a single sample in a study of blood T cell repertoires in COVID-19. Assay used: immunoSEQ multiplex PCR; TCRdb lists only in-frame clones, some missing. This sample has more than 65,000 clones, with roughly 80% found just once. Sequencing was carried out using peripheral blood. The receptors shown here come from a woman older than 75 with acute or convalescent COVID-19.

As to this clone: Within the sample, other DNA sequences also encode this same CDR3. In nucleotides, the CDR3 is TGTGCCAGTAGAACCGGGACACATAGCAATCAGCCCCAGCATTTT. Translation gives CASRTGTHSNQPQHF. This chain connects TRBV19 to TRBJ1-5; D might be TRBD1 (6 bases). V was pared by 6 bases and J by 0 bases, with 12 bases between. The CDR3 consists of 15 residues. CDR1 and CDR2 from the germline V gene are LNHDA and SQIVND (reference sequence).

The rearrangement joins TRBV5-1 to TRBJ1-6; the D is unclear. In germline, CDR1 is SGHRS, CDR2 YFSETQ. The V gene lost 0 bases and the J gene lost 10 bases, with 5 bases spanning the gap. This CDR3 region has 12 residues. CDR3 coding DNA: TGCGCCAGCAGCTTGGGACTATCACCCCTCCACTTT. Translated, it gives CASSLGLSPLHF.

The V and J genes are TRBV19 and TRBJ2-1, with 13 bases matching TRBD2. This CDR3 has 17 residues. Unmatched junction bases numbered 9, after V lost 8 bases and J lost 2 bases. CDR1 LNHDA and CDR2 SQIVND come from the germline V gene (reference sequence). CDR3 in amino acids: CASLQATSGGAYNEQFF. CDR3 nucleotides: TGTGCCAGTCTACAGGCAACTAGCGGGGGGGCCTACAATGAGCAGTTCTTC.

This clone was recorded a few times. The rearrangement uses TRBV30 and TRBJ2-6; TRBD1 matches at 8 bases. The J segment lost 2 bases and the V segment lost 7 bases, leaving 4 bases of the junction unmatched. Germline values: CDR1 GTSNPN, CDR2 SVGIG (reference sequence). The CDR3 runs to 14 residues. CDR3 sequence: CAYSGGAGANVLTF. The CDR3 DNA reads as TGTGCCTATTCAGGGGGCGCTGGGGCCAACGTCCTGACTTTC.

This clone was seen just once. This rearrangement joins TRBV2 to TRBJ2-5; 7 bases are a match to TRBD1. In germline, CDR1 is SNHLY, CDR2 FYNNEI. The CDR3 is 14 amino acids. Trimming removed 6 bases from V and 3 bases from J; junction bases left unmatched: 7. The CDR3 sequence is CASRTGTGEETQYF. In DNA form, the CDR3 reads TGTGCCAGCAGGACCGGAACAGGGGAAGAGACCCAGTACTTC.

The rearrangement uses TRBV12-5 and TRBJ2-3; TRBD2 matches at 11 bases. The CDR3 is made up of 14 amino acids. The J segment lost 4 bases and the V segment lost 8 bases, leaving 5 bases of the junction unmatched. Germline CDR1 is LGHNT and CDR2 is FRNRAP. CDR3 nucleotide sequence: TGTGCTAGTCGTTATAGCGGGGGGGCAGATACGCAGTATTTT. Its protein product is CASRYSGGADTQYF.

V gene TRBV4-1 combines with J gene TRBJ1-2; a weak D match, TRBD1 (5 bases). CDR3 length: 15 residues. Per the germline V gene, CDR1 is MGHRA and CDR2 is YSYEKL. V was pared by 3 bases and J by 7 bases, with 18 bases between. Here the CDR3 reads CASSQGGVVVSGYTF. Here the CDR3 DNA reads TGCGCCAGCAGCCAGGGGGGGGTCGTGGTTAGTGGCTACACCTTC.

The chain is built from TRBV6-5 and TRBJ1-2, with 8 bases lining up with TRBD1. Germline assignment: CDR1 MNHEY and CDR2 SVGAGI. Trimming at V came to 10 bases and at J to 7 bases, leaving 8 bases not matched to a gene. This CDR3 has 12 amino acids. In DNA form, the CDR3 reads TGTGCCATCACCCAGGGGGCTGGTGGCTACACCTTC. This translates into CAITQGAGGYTF.

Sample share makes this clone medium-sized. This chain joins TRBV11-1 and TRBJ2-2, with D unclear. The V gene's germline CDR1 is SGHAT and CDR2 FQDESV (reference sequence). The CDR3 is 13 residues long. The germline V and J ends were trimmed by 6 bases and 0 bases, with 5 bases remaining between them. CDR3 sequence: CASRHANTGELFF. CDR3 coding DNA: TGTGCCAGCAGACACGCGAACACCGGGGAGCTGTTTTTT.

The chain is built from TRBV9 and TRBJ2-7, with TRBD1 as a possible D gene (6 bases). Trimming shortened V by 0 bases and J by 7 bases, and 11 bases separated the two germline ends. The CDR3 runs to 13 residues. CDR1 is SGDLS and CDR2 is YYNGEE in the germline V gene. The CDR3 sequence: CASSVEQGREQYF. The DNA for the CDR3 is TGTGCCAGCAGCGTAGAACAGGGAAGGGAGCAGTACTTC. The full variable domain, its missing parts supplied by reference TRBV9 and TRBJ2-7, is DSGVTQTPKHLITATGQRVTLRCSPRSGDLSVYWYQQSLDQGLQFLIQYYNGEERAKGNILERFSAQQFPDLHSELNLSSLELGDSALYFCASSVEQGREQYFGPGTRLTVT.

The chain recombines TRBV5-4 with TRBJ1-4; TRBD1 might be the D (5 bases). The V gene's germline CDR1 is SGHNT and CDR2 YYREEE (reference sequence). The V end was cut by 0 bases, the J end by 8 bases, with 14 bases between. The CDR3 contains 15 residues. CDR3: CASSLDSLGQEKLFF. CDR3 DNA: TGTGCCAGCAGCTTGGACTCTCTGGGGCAGGAAAAACTGTTTTTT. Complete variable domain (other parts from reference TRBV5-4 and TRBJ1-4): ETGVTQSPTHLIKTRGQQVTLRCSSQSGHNTVSWYQQALGQGPQFIFQYYREEENGRGNFPPRFSGLQFPNYSSELNVNALELDDSALYLCASSLDSLGQEKLFFGSGTQLSVL.

The J gene is TRBJ1-2, the V gene TRBV5-1, with 8 bases matching TRBD1. CDR3 length equals 16 residues. V shed 0 bases and J 7 bases; nucleotides not matched to a gene: 11. Germline V lookup: CDR1 SGHRS, CDR2 YFSETQ. CDR3 sequence: CASSLAPTGDASGYTF. As DNA, the CDR3 is TGCGCCAGCAGCTTGGCCCCGACAGGGGATGCTAGTGGCTACACCTTC.

The chain links TRBV4-1 to TRBJ2-3; a weak D match, TRBD1 (5 bases). V dropped 4 bases and J dropped 4 bases, with 12 bases sitting between them. Germline loops: CDR1 MGHRA, CDR2 YSYEKL. This CDR3 is 14 amino acids long. CDR3 DNA sequence: TGCGCCAGCAGCCCATTCAGGGATCCAGATACGCAGTATTTT. Translating it yields CASSPFRDPDTQYF.

The chain carries TRBV6-2 or TRBV6-3 and TRBJ2-7; TRBD2 agrees at 9 bases. V trimming: 2 bases; J trimming: 0 bases; junction bases outside the gene matches: 8. Germline-derived CDR1 and CDR2 are MNHEY and SVGEGT. The CDR3 extends over 17 amino acids. The CDR3 region has the DNA TGTGCCAGCAGTTACCCGCTAGCGGGACCCATCTCCTACGAGCAGTACTTC. This sequence encodes CASSYPLAGPISYEQYF.

This clone has a handful of counts. The rearrangement joins TRBV5-1 to TRBJ2-5; D is unclear. The CDR3 has 12 residues. CDR1 is SGHRS, CDR2 YFSETQ, per germline. The ends were cut back, 6 bases at V and 5 bases at J, with 11 bases in the middle. The CDR3 region is CASTEVGETQYF. CDR3 DNA: TGCGCCAGCACTGAAGTCGGTGAGACCCAGTACTTC.

The V and J genes are TRBV9 and TRBJ1-3, with D unresolved. Trimming took off 3 bases at V and 4 bases at J, with 11 bases between the two ends. The CDR3 totals 14 residues. CDR1 is SGDLS, CDR2 YYNGEE, per germline. In DNA, the CDR3 is TGTGCCAGCAGCGCCAAACTACAAGGAAACACCATATATTTT. Protein sequence: CASSAKLQGNTIYF.

The gene calls are TRBV6-1 and TRBJ1-3, with TRBD1 matching over 8 bases. The junction had 13 bases not matched to a gene; V was cut back by 2 bases and J by 4 bases. The CDR3 is made up of 18 amino acids. CDR1 is MNHNS and CDR2 is SASEGT in the germline V gene. The CDR3 protein is CASSEPYRFQGAGNTIYF. The CDR3 DNA sequence: TGTGCCAGCAGTGAACCTTATCGGTTTCAGGGGGCCGGAAACACCATATATTTT.

The chain couples TRBV13 to TRBJ1-4, with 8 bases identical to TRBD1. This CDR3 is built from 14 residues. V trimming: 5 bases; J trimming: 7 bases; junction bases outside the gene matches: 6. CDR1 is PRHDT and CDR2 is FYEKMQ in the germline V gene (reference sequence). CDR3 amino acids: CASSRTGSGEKLFF. The CDR3 DNA sequence: TGTGCCAGCAGCCGGACAGGGTCTGGTGAAAAACTGTTTTTT.

The chain is built from TRBV19 and TRBJ1-3; TRBD1 matches 7 bases. J was trimmed by 3 bases and V by 7 bases; bases with no gene match: 9. The germline V gene encodes CDR1 LNHDA and CDR2 SQIVND (reference sequence). The CDR3 is 15 amino acids. CDR3 nucleotide sequence: TGTGCCAGTACGGTGACAGGGCAAGTTGGAAACACCATATATTTT. It is translated as CASTVTGQVGNTIYF.